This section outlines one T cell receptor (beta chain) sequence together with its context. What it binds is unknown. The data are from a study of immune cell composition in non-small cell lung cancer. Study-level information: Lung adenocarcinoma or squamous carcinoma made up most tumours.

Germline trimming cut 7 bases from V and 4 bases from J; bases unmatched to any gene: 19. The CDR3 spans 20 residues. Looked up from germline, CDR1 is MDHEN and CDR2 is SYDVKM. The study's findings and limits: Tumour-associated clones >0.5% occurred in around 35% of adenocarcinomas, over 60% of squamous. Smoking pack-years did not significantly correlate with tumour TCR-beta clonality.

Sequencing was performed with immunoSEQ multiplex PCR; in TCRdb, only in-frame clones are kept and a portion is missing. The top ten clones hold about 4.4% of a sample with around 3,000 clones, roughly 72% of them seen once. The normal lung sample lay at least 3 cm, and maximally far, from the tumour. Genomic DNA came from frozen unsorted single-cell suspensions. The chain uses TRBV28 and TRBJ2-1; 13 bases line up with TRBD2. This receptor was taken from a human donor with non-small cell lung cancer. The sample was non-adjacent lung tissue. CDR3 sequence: CASTPSLAGGDRRLYNEQFF. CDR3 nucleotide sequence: TGTGCCAGCACTCCTTCACTAGCGGGGGGGGACCGACGCCTATACAATGAGCAGTTCTTC.